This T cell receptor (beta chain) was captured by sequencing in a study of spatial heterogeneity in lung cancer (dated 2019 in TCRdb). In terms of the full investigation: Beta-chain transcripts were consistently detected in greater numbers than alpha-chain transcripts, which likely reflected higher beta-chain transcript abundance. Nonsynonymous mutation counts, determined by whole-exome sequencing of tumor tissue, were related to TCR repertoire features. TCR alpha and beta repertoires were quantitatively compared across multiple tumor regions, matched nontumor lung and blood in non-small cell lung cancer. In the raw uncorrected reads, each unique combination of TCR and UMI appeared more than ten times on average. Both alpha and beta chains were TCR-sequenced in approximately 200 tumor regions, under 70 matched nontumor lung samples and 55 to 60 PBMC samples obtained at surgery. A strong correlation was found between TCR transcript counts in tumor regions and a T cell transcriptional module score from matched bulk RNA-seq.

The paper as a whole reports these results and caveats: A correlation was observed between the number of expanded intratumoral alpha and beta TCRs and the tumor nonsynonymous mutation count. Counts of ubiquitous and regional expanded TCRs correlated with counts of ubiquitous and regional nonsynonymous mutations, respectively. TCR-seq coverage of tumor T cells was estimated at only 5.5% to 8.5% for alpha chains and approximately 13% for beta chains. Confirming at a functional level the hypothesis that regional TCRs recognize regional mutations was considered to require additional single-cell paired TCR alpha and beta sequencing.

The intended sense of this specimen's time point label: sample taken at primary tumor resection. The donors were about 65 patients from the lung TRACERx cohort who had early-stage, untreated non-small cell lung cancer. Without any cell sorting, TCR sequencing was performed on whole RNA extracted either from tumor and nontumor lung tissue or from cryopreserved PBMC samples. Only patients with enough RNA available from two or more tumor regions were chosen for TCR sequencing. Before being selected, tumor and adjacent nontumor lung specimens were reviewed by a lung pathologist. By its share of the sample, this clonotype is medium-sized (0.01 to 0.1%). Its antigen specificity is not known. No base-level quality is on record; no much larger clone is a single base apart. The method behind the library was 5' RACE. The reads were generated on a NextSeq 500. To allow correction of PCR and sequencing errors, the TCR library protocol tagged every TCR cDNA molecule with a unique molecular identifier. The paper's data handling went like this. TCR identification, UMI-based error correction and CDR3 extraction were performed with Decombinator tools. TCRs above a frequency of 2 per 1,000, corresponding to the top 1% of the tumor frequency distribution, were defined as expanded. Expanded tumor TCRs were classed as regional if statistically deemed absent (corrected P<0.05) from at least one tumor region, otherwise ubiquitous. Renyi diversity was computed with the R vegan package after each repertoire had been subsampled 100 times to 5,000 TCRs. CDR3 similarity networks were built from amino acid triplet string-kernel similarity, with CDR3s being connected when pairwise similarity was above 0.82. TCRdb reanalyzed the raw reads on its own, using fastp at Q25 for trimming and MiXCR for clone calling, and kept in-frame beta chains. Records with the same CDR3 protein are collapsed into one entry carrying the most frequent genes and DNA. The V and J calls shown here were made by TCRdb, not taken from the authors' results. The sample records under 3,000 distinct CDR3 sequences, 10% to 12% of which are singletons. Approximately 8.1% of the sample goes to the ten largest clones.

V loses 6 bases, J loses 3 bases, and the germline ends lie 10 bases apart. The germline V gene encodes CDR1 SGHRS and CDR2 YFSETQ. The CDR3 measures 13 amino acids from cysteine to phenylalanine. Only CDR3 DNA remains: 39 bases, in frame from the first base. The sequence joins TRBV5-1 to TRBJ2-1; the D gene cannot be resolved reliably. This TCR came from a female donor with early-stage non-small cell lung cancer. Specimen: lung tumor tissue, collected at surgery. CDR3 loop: CASTDLNYNEQFF. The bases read TGCGCCAGCACCGATTTAAACTACAATGAGCAGTTCTTC.